This T cell receptor (beta chain) was retrieved from a study of T cell changes during pregnancy in multiple sclerosis. The repertoire was sequenced with immunoSEQ multiplex PCR; TCRdb's copy has only in-frame clones and lacks some. The repertoire holds 50,000 or so clones, with about 90% as singletons. V gave up 5 bases and J gave up 6 bases, with 22 bases separating them. The germline V gene has CDR1 GTSNPN and CDR2 SVGIG (reference sequence). The length of the CDR3 is 15 residues. The clonotype was recovered from a female donor in good health, enrolled as a control in a pregnancy study. The input for sequencing was CD4+ T cells from peripheral blood mononuclear cells, taken after pregnancy. This chain uses TRBV30 with TRBJ1-2; a possible D gene is TRBD1 (5 bases). This CDR3 reads CAWVAFPAAGDGYTF. CDR3 nucleotides: TGTGCCTGGGTCGCTTTCCCCGCGGCGGGGGATGGCTACACCTTC.